Each of the 8 T cell receptor beta chains below was sequenced from the same sample in a study of blood T cell repertoires in COVID-19. Produced via immunoSEQ multiplex PCR; TCRdb's table is partial and in-frame only. The sample includes around 40,000 clones, 94% of them seen just once. What was sequenced was peripheral blood. Every receptor here comes from a human donor with active COVID-19. The donor label of this sample is uncertain.

The V call is TRBV5-1, the J call TRBJ2-1; a possible D gene is TRBD2 (6 bases). Germline lookup yields CDR1 SGHRS and CDR2 YFSETQ. V was trimmed by 0 bases and J by 4 bases, leaving 17 bases between them. This CDR3 contains 17 residues. CDR3 sequence reads: CASSLGGSRRAYNEQFF. The CDR3, as DNA: TGCGCCAGCAGCTTGGGTGGGAGTCGGAGGGCTTACAATGAGCAGTTCTTC.

The V gene is TRBV6-5, the J gene TRBJ2-2; 7 bases line up with TRBD2. The CDR3 consists of 15 residues. The germline V gene encodes CDR1 MNHEY and CDR2 SVGAGI. V shed 5 bases, J shed 4 bases, and the junction held 7 bases outside the gene matches. CDR3 DNA sequence: TGTGCCAGCAGTCGCGGGAGTATGGGCACCGGGGAGCTGTTTTTT. Translating gives CASSRGSMGTGELFF.

V and J are TRBV5-4 and TRBJ2-5; D may be TRBD1 (6 bases). The CDR3 contains 13 residues. Between the trimmed V and J ends, which lost 4 bases and 2 bases, there was a span of 9 bases. In germline, CDR1 is SGHNT, CDR2 YYREEE (reference sequence). The DNA of the CDR3 is TGTGCCAGCAGCGGAGGACAGCAAGAGACCCAGTACTTC. Translated: CASSGGQQETQYF.

This clone was observed a few times. The V and J genes are TRBV6-5 and TRBJ1-6, with 7 bases matching TRBD1. The CDR3 is 13 residues long. Germline V lookup: CDR1 MNHEY, CDR2 SVGAGI. Unmatched junction bases numbered 13, after V lost 6 bases and J lost 17 bases. The CDR3 here is CASSRYRDSEVHF. The DNA of the CDR3 is TGTGCCAGCAGCCGATATCGGGACAGTGAAGTCCACTTT.

The rearrangement joins TRBV11-3 to TRBJ1-5; D is undetermined. Trimming took off 0 bases at V and 7 bases at J, with 7 bases between the two ends. The CDR3 runs to 13 residues. Germline lookup yields CDR1 SGHNT and CDR2 YENEEA. CDR3 region: CASSLEGGQPQHF. The CDR3 region has the DNA TGTGCCAGCAGCTTAGAGGGAGGACAGCCCCAGCATTTT. Together with reference TRBV11-3 and TRBJ1-5, the CDR3 gives the full variable domain: EAGVVQSPRYKIIEKKQPVAFWCNPISGHNTLYWYLQNLGQGPELLIRYENEEAVDDSQLPKDRFSAERLKGVDSTLKIQPAELGDSAVYLCASSLEGGQPQHFGDGTRLSIL.

This clone was seen just once. The chain carries TRBV20-1 and TRBJ1-2; possibly TRBD1 for D (5 bases). CDR1 and CDR2 (germline): DFQATT, SNEGSKA (reference sequence). The CDR3 totals 11 residues. Trimming left V 5 bases short and J 5 bases short, with 9 bases between. The CDR3 reads CSAGDSYGYTF. CDR3 bases: TGCAGTGCTGGCGACAGTTATGGCTACACCTTC.

J is TRBJ1-1 and V is TRBV19; D possibly corresponds to TRBD1 (5 bases). Per germline, CDR1 LNHDA and CDR2 SQIVND (reference sequence). The V end lost 6 bases, the J end lost 2 bases, and 13 bases lay between the germline ends. The CDR3 extends over 14 amino acids. CDR3 nucleotides: TGTGCCAGTAGCCGCGGGACTGGAAACACTGAAGCTTTCTTT. This translates into CASSRGTGNTEAFF.

Written as DNA, the CDR3 is TGCGCCAGCAGCTTTAGCGGGGGGGCCACTTACGAGCAGTACTTC. It translates to CASSFSGGATYEQYF. The rearrangement links TRBV5-1 to TRBJ2-7, with 11 bases aligning to TRBD2. The CDR3 is 15 residues long. The J segment lost 4 bases and the V segment lost 2 bases, leaving 5 bases of the junction unmatched. Germline CDR1 is SGHRS and CDR2 is YFSETQ.